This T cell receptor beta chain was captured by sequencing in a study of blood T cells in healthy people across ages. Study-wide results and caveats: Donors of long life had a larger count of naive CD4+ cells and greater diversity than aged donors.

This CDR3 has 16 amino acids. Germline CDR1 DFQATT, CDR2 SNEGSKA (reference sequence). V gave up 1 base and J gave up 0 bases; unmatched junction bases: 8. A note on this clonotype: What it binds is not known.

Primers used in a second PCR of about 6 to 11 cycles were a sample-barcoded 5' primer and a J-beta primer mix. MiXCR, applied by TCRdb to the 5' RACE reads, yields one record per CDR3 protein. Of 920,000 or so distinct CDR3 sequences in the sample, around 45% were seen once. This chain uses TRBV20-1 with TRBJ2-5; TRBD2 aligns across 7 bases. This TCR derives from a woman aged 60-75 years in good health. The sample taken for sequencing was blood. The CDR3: CSARAYTSDNQETQYF. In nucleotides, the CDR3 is TGCAGTGCTAGAGCATATACTAGCGACAACCAAGAGACCCAGTACTTC.